These T cell receptor beta chains were read from a single sample in a study of long-term antiretroviral therapy in people with HIV. Profiling relied on immunoSEQ multiplex PCR, and the TCRdb table lists in-frame clones only, not all of them. The table has over 40,000 clones, 90% to 95% seen once; the top ten hold roughly 2.5%. Sequencing used unsorted PBMCs, obtained 3.7 years after starting antiretroviral therapy. All receptors derive from a woman aged 45-65 years with HIV. CDR3s include the opening cysteine and the closing phenylalanine or tryptophan. The D gene is left open where the match is weak. Expanded clones are given a class, and other clones once, few, many or no size at all.

TRBD1	TRBV7-9	TRBJ1-2	-	TGTGCCAGCAGCTTCGGACAGGGCACTAACTATGGCTACACCTTC	CASSFGQGTNYGYTF
-	TRBV4-1	TRBJ1-2	-	TGCGCCAGCAGCCAAGTGGTAAGCGATGGCTACACCTTC	CASSQVVSDGYTF
-	TRBV25-1	TRBJ1-2	-	TGTGCCAGCAGGAGTCCAACGGGCCTAGGTTACTATGGCTACACCTTC	CASRSPTGLGYYGYTF
-	TRBV5-6	TRBJ1-6	-	TGTGCCAGCAGCTCGGGTTTTGGGTCACCCCTCCACTTT	CASSSGFGSPLHF
-	TRBV4-1	TRBJ1-1	-	TGCGCCAGCAGCCAAGTAAGCAGGGGTGATACTGAAGCTTTCTTT	CASSQVSRGDTEAFF
-	TRBV7-8	TRBJ1-5	-	TGTGCCAGCAGCGCCGAAGATGGGGACACCTCTCGTGGTCAGCCCCAGCATTTT	CASSAEDGDTSRGQPQHF
-	TRBV7-2	TRBJ1-2	few	TGTGCCAGCAGCCCTGGCCCGGCGGGCTATGGCTACACCTTC	CASSPGPAGYGYTF
TRBD1	TRBV5-6	TRBJ1-2	-	TGTGCCAGCAGCTTGAGTCCAGGGGGCGTAATCTATGGCTACACCTTC	CASSLSPGGVIYGYTF
TRBD2	TRBV11-2	TRBJ2-7	-	TGTGCCAGCAGCCCACTAGCGGGGGGGTACTACGAGCAGTACTTC	CASSPLAGGYYEQYF
-	TRBV15	TRBJ2-7	-	TGTGCCACCAGCAAGGACCAGAACTACGAGCAGTACTTC	CATSKDQNYEQYF
-	TRBV5-1	TRBJ2-5	-	TGCGCCAGCACCAGGGGGGGGACAGCGAGGGGTTCAGAGACCCAGTACTTC	CASTRGGTARGSETQYF
TRBD2	TRBV29-1	TRBJ2-1	-	TGCAGCGTTGAGGCTAGCGGGGGGGTCGGGCAGTTCTTC	CSVEASGGVGQFF
-	TRBV7-2	TRBJ2-3	-	TGTGCCAGCAGCCCCGATTTGAATTGGATCACAGATACGCAGTATTTT	CASSPDLNWITDTQYF
-	TRBV7-2	TRBJ2-1	-	TGTGCCAGCAGCTTTACCAGCGGCCCCTACAATGAGCAGTTCTTC	CASSFTSGPYNEQFF
-	TRBV30	TRBJ1-6	once	TGTGCCTGGAGACTCCCCAGCAGGGGAAATTCACCCCTCCACTTT	CAWRLPSRGNSPLHF
-	TRBV5-8	TRBJ1-1	once	TGTGCCAGCAGCAGCGGGACGGGGAACACTGAAGCTTTCTTT	CASSSGTGNTEAFF
TRBD1	TRBV29-1	TRBJ2-7	-	TGCAGCGTGTCTGGGACAGGGCTCGAGCAGTACTTC	CSVSGTGLEQYF
-	TRBV14	TRBJ1-6	once	TGTGCCAGCAGCGGGGCGGGGGTTTCACCCCTCCACTTT	CASSGAGVSPLHF
TRBD1	TRBV19	TRBJ1-1	once	TGTGCCAGTAGTACGGGACAGGGCCGGATGAACACTGAAGCTTTCTTT	CASSTGQGRMNTEAFF
-	TRBV18	TRBJ1-1	-	TGTGCCAGCTCACCACAATCTGGTACGAACACTGAAGCTTTCTTT	CASSPQSGTNTEAFF
TRBD1	TRBV5-4	TRBJ1-1	-	TGTGCCAGCAGCTTGGGGGACAGGCGGACTGAAGCTTTCTTT	CASSLGDRRTEAFF
TRBD2	TRBV7-3	TRBJ2-1	-	TGTGCCAGCAGCTTAGGCGCGGGGGATTACAATGAGCAGTTCTTC	CASSLGAGDYNEQFF
-	TRBV7-8	TRBJ2-5	-	TGTGCCAGCAGCCCAAGGACGGAGTACCAAGAGACCCAGTACTTC	CASSPRTEYQETQYF
-	TRBV7-6	TRBJ2-2	-	TGTGCCAGCAGCTTAGAGGGGCGGATCACCGGGGAGCTGTTTTTT	CASSLEGRITGELFF
-	TRBV7-3	TRBJ1-1	once	TGTGCCAGCAGCTCCCTCGAGACAAAGAACACTGAAGCTTTCTTT	CASSSLETKNTEAFF
TRBD1	TRBV7-7	TRBJ2-1	-	TGTGCTAGCAGCTTAGAGGGACAGGGGTACAATGAGCAGTTCTTC	CASSLEGQGYNEQFF
-	TRBV5-5	TRBJ1-4	-	TGTGCCAGCAGCAGGGAGTGGGCGAGCGATGAAAAACTGTTTTTT	CASSREWASDEKLFF
-	TRBV5-4	TRBJ2-1	-	TGTGCCAGCAGCTCCCTCCGGCTAGCAAATGAGCAGTTCTTC	CASSSLRLANEQFF
-	TRBV6-1	TRBJ2-7	-	TGTGTAATTAGCGGCGGGTTCTACGAGCAGTACTTC	CVISGGFYEQYF